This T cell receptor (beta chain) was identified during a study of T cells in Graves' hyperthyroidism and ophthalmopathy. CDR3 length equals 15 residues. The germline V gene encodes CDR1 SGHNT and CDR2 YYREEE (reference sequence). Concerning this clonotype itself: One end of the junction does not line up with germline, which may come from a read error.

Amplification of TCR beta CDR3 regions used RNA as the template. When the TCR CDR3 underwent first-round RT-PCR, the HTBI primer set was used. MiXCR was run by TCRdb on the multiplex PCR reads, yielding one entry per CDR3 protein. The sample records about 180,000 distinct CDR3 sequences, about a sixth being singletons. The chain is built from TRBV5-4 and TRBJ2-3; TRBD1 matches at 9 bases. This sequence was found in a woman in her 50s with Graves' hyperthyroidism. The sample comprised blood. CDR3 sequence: CVSSWDRASTDTQYF. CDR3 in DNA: TGTGTCAGCAGCTGGGACAGGGCTTCCACAGATACGCAGTATTTT.